This passage covers 21 T cell receptor beta chains from one sample sequenced in a study of OX40 agonist ivuxolimab in advanced cancers. Sequencing used immunoSEQ multiplex PCR; TCRdb keeps in-frame clones, though not all of them. Found here are just under 7,000 clones, about 74% of them singletons; the top ten hold 30% to 40%. The sequences come from CD4+ or CD8+ T cells sorted from blood, collected in a trial of the OX40 agonist ivuxolimab. The origin of the receptors is an adult with an advanced solid tumor such as melanoma, head and neck, liver or kidney cancer.

The chain uses TRBV9 and TRBJ2-2; TRBD1 matches 10 bases. The CDR3 spans 15 residues. V lost 3 bases, J lost 4 bases, and 3 bases stayed unmatched. Looked up from germline, CDR1 is SGDLS and CDR2 is YYNGEE. In DNA, the CDR3 is TGTGCCAGCAGCGGGACAGGGGGGATCACCGGGGAGCTGTTTTTT. It translates to CASSGTGGITGELFF.

This clone was seen only a few times. The sample has other DNA sequences that encode this CDR3 too. This chain uses TRBV6-6 with TRBJ1-1; no reliable D call. The CDR3 has 12 residues. Germline V CDR1 and CDR2: MNHNY, SVGAGI (reference sequence). Trimming removed 6 bases at V and 5 bases at J, with 10 bases between. The CDR3 coding sequence is TGTGCCAGCAGACACTCTGGAACTGAAGCTTTCTTT. Amino acids: CASRHSGTEAFF.

CDR3 region: CASSPGQGNYGYTF. In nucleotides, the CDR3 is TGTGCCAGCAGCCCAGGACAGGGAAACTATGGCTACACCTTC. This chain connects TRBV7-6 to TRBJ1-2, with 8 nucleotides matching TRBD1. The germline V gene has CDR1 SGHVS and CDR2 FNYEAQ. This CDR3 is built from 14 residues. J lost 2 bases, V lost 5 bases, and 4 bases had no gene match.

V gene TRBV7-9 combines with J gene TRBJ1-2; 9 nucleotides match TRBD1. This CDR3 has 14 residues. Germline loops: CDR1 SEHNR, CDR2 FQNEAQ (reference sequence). V lost 5 bases to trimming and J lost 2 bases; unmatched junction nucleotides: 3. CDR3 protein: CASSPGQGNYGYTF. CDR3 sequence (DNA): TGTGCCAGCAGCCCGGGACAGGGAAACTATGGCTACACCTTC.

The rearrangement uses TRBV4-1 and TRBJ2-5; 11 bases are shared with TRBD2. The end of the DNA fits TRBJ2-7 better, so the J call may be wrong. Germline CDR1 is MGHRA and CDR2 is YSYEKL. The length of the CDR3 is 20 residues. CDR3: CASSQESLKVGTSGVYEQYF. As DNA, the CDR3 is TGCGCCAGCAGCCAAGAAAGCCTGAAGGTAGGGACTAGCGGAGTCTACGAGCAGTACTTC.

The chain uses TRBV27 and TRBJ2-1; possible D gene TRBD2, 6 bases. CDR3 size: 19 residues. V was shortened by 0 bases and J by 6 bases, with 24 bases between the two germline ends. Looked up from germline, CDR1 is MNHEY and CDR2 is SMNVEV (reference sequence). The CDR3 DNA reads TGTGCCAGCAGTTTATCTAATCCCCACCAGCGGGTTCCCTTCAATGAGCAGTTCTTC. Protein sequence: CASSLSNPHQRVPFNEQFF.

This clone was counted once. In nucleotides, the CDR3 is TGCGCCAGCAGCCCGATCCTAGCGGGTTCTCGCTACGAGCAGTACTTC. Translated: CASSPILAGSRYEQYF. This chain links TRBV5-1 with TRBJ2-7; 8 bases fit TRBD2. Looked up from germline, CDR1 is SGHRS and CDR2 is YFSETQ. The length of the CDR3 is 16 residues. The V segment lost 4 bases and the J segment 3 bases; nucleotides outside the gene matches: 12.

This chain connects TRBV19 to TRBJ2-1; 8 bases align to TRBD2. The V gene's germline CDR1 is LNHDA and CDR2 SQIVND (reference sequence). Trimming took 5 bases from V and 4 from J; bases not matched to a gene: 10. CDR3 size: 16 residues. The CDR3 region has the DNA TGTGCCAGTAGTGGGTTAGCGGGACTCCTTTACAATGAGCAGTTCTTC. This codes for CASSGLAGLLYNEQFF.

This chain connects TRBV6-5 to TRBJ2-1, with 7 bases that match TRBD2. The V gene end was trimmed by 0 bases and the J gene end by 1 base; junction bases not matched to a gene: 3. Germline assignment: CDR1 MNHEY and CDR2 SVGAGI. The CDR3 extends over 16 amino acids. The CDR3 nucleotides are TGTGCCAGCAGTTACTCAGCGGGATCATCCTACAATGAGCAGTTCTTC. Amino acids: CASSYSAGSSYNEQFF.

The V gene is TRBV6-5, the J gene TRBJ2-4, with TRBD2 identical over 11 bases. Germline V gene data show CDR1 as MNHEY and CDR2 as SVGAGI. This CDR3 spans 14 amino acids. The junction had 7 bases not matched to a gene; V was cut back by 6 bases and J by 9 bases. In nucleotides, the CDR3 is TGTGCCAGCAGCCTAACTAGCGGGAGAACCATTCAGTACTTC. Residues: CASSLTSGRTIQYF.

This clone was found a few times. The genes are TRBV2 and TRBJ2-7; possibly TRBD1 for D (6 bases). The length of the CDR3 is 12 residues. Germline V gene data show CDR1 as SNHLY and CDR2 as FYNNEI. Trimming removed 7 bases from V and 3 bases from J, with 10 bases in between. The CDR3 DNA follows: TGTGCCAGCACCGAACAGGGCTACGAGCAGTACTTC. It is translated as CASTEQGYEQYF.

This chain uses TRBV19 with TRBJ2-1, with D possibly TRBD2 on 6 matching bases. The CDR3 has 18 residues. Trimming pared 6 bases from V and 0 bases from J, leaving 21 bases between. CDR1 and CDR2 from the germline V gene are LNHDA and SQIVND (reference sequence). In DNA form, the CDR3 reads TGTGCCAGTAGCCCATTATGGGGAGACGGGAGCTCCTACAATGAGCAGTTCTTC. This translates into CASSPLWGDGSSYNEQFF.

CDR3 loop: CASTLGRGPGYEQYF. CDR3 nucleotides: TGTGCCAGCACCCTTGGTCGGGGACCAGGCTACGAGCAGTACTTC. The chain joins TRBV27 to TRBJ2-7; D possibly uses TRBD1 or TRBD2 (5 bases each). Germline CDR1 and CDR2: MNHEY and SMNVEV (reference sequence). V lost 7 bases to trimming and J lost 3 bases, with 19 bases between them. This CDR3 region has 15 residues.

V gene TRBV5-1 combines with J gene TRBJ2-7; 9 bases are shared with TRBD1. J was trimmed by 5 bases and V by 1 base; bases with no gene match: 7. The germline V gene encodes CDR1 SGHRS and CDR2 YFSETQ. The CDR3 extends over 15 amino acids. CDR3 bases: TGCGCCAGCAGCTTGAGGCGCCGGACAGGGGACGAGCAGTACTTC. The encoded protein is CASSLRRRTGDEQYF. Complete variable domain (other parts from reference TRBV5-1 and TRBJ2-7): KAGVTQTPRYLIKTRGQQVTLSCSPISGHRSVSWYQQTPGQGLQFLFEYFSETQRNKGNFPGRFSGRQFSNSRSEMNVSTLELGDSALYLCASSLRRRTGDEQYFGPGTRLTVT.

This clone is termed medium-sized. The chain links TRBV27 to TRBJ2-7; TRBD2 matches at 9 bases. Germline CDR1 MNHEY, CDR2 SMNVEV (reference sequence). There are 15 residues in the CDR3. J gave up 2 bases and V 8 bases, and 10 bases lay outside the gene matches. The DNA for the CDR3 is TGTGCCAGCCAGCGGGGGGCGGGCATCACCTACGAGCAGTACTTC. It specifies CASQRGAGITYEQYF.

V usage is TRBV28 and J usage is TRBJ1-1; 7 nucleotides align to TRBD1. Trimming cost V 8 bases and J 0 bases; bases outside gene matches: 9. The germline gives CDR1 MDHEN, CDR2 SYDVKM. The CDR3 covers 15 residues. Written as DNA, the CDR3 is TGTGCCAGCCAGGAGGGGGCTAGGATGAACACTGAAGCTTTCTTT. This gives the protein CASQEGARMNTEAFF.

CDR3 region: CASSPNRGPSYEQYF. The CDR3 DNA reads as TGTGCCAGCAGTCCCAACAGGGGGCCCTCCTACGAGCAGTACTTC. The chain is built from TRBV6-5 and TRBJ2-7; 9 positions agree with TRBD1. Looked up from germline, CDR1 is MNHEY and CDR2 is SVGAGI. J lost 0 bases, V lost 5 bases, and 5 bases had no gene match. The CDR3 covers 15 residues.

The gene calls are TRBV7-3 and TRBJ2-7; possibly TRBD1 or TRBD2 for D (5 bases each). V lost 5 bases and J lost 5, with 13 bases in between. CDR1 and CDR2 from the germline V gene are SGHTA and FQGTGA. The CDR3 has 13 amino acids. The CDR3 DNA reads as TGTGCCAGCAGCCCATGGGGGATCCACGAGCAGTACTTC. It is translated as CASSPWGIHEQYF.

This chain links TRBV21-1 with TRBJ1-2. TRBV21-1 is classified as a pseudogene. The CDR3 is 12 amino acids. CDR3 sequence: CASPMGGYGYTF. The CDR3 DNA is TGTGCCAGCCCGATGGGCGGCTATGGCTACACCTTC.

In this sample, this clone turned up once. The rearrangement joins TRBV28 to TRBJ2-7, with 9 bases identical to TRBD2. The CDR3 totals 13 residues. The junction had 2 bases not matched to a gene; V was cut back by 2 bases and J by 6 bases. In germline, CDR1 is MDHEN, CDR2 SYDVKM. DNA for the CDR3: TGTGCCAGCAGTTTAGAACTAGCGGGCGAGCAGTACTTC. It specifies CASSLELAGEQYF.

The chain links TRBV19 to TRBJ2-5; 7 nucleotides match TRBD1. Trimming at V came to 3 bases and at J to 5 bases, leaving 9 bases not matched to a gene. This CDR3 is built from 15 residues. CDR1 is LNHDA, CDR2 SQIVND, per germline (reference sequence). The CDR3 loop is CASSISTGMKETQYF. The CDR3 bases are TGTGCCAGTAGTATTTCGACAGGGATGAAGGAGACCCAGTACTTC.